This TCR beta chain was documented in a study of T-cell memory formation after mild COVID-19. This clonotype was found a few times. Via MiXCR, TCRdb re-called the 5' RACE reads, giving one row per CDR3 protein. This sample has fewer than 450,000 distinct CDR3 sequences; around 21% occur once, and the top ten carry approximately 12%. The germline gives CDR1 KGHSH, CDR2 LQKENI. The germline V and J ends were trimmed by 4 bases and 4 bases, with 14 bases remaining between them. This CDR3 contains 14 residues. The TCR originated in an adult woman who had mild COVID-19 (a few samples of this study predate the infection). Cell type and time point are not known. Specimen: PBMCs or a T cell subset sorted from them (not recorded which). The genes are TRBV18 and TRBJ2-7, with D possibly TRBD2 on 6 matching bases. CDR3 amino acids: CASSQDGGLYEQYF. In DNA form, the CDR3 reads TGTGCCAGCTCACAGGACGGAGGGCTATACGAGCAGTACTTC. The variable domain in full, with the rest retrieved from reference TRBV18 and TRBJ2-7, is NAGVMQNPRHLVRRRGQEARLRCSPMKGHSHVYWYRQLPEEGLKFMVYLQKENIIDESGMPKERFSAEFPKEGPSILRIQQVVRGDSAAYFCASSQDGGLYEQYFGPGTRLTVT.